This is a list of T cell receptor beta chains from one sample in a study of blood T cells in healthy people across ages. MiXCR was run by TCRdb on the 5' RACE reads, yielding one entry per CDR3 protein. Among over 1,500,000 distinct CDR3 sequences listed, about two fifths were seen once. The material sequenced was blood. Receptors originate from a human donor in good health. The conserved cysteine and the conserved F or W are not part of the CDR3 here.

TRBV5-1 | 14 | ASSPSPETVNQPQH
TRBV4-1 | 15 | ASSLPGRSLQGRELF
TRBV20-1 | 13 | SALPRAGGADEQF
TRBV20-1 | 13 | SAISRDSLNYEQY
TRBV20-1 | 13 | SASPPGQGFYEQY
TRBV6-5 | 13 | ASSYSNLGNQPQH
TRBV7-9 | 13 | ASSAPGAEQETQY
TRBV7-2 | 14 | ASSPQAGGRTDTQY
TRBV7-9 | 14 | ASSLGMVSGQETQY
TRBV6-1 | 12 | ASSEPQGRHKQY
TRBV12-3/TRBV12-4 | 13 | ASRKTSGGLNEQF
TRBV7-2 | 10 | ASSFPSRGAF
TRBV7-9 | 14 | ASSSGRMPGANVLT
TRBV30 | 10 | AWNQLSNEQF
TRBV29-1 | 11 | SVGQTQNYGYT
TRBV28 | 13 | ASSGLAGDTDTQY
TRBV20-1 | 11 | SAPDTSNYGYT
TRBV10-3 | 11 | AIMGRVEDTQY
TRBV14 | 13 | ASSQTRGRYNEQF
TRBV7-9 | 14 | ASSLRTGQNTGELF
TRBV5-6 | 12 | ASSLRGSLETQY
TRBV7-8 | 14 | ASSLGGTEINYGYT
TRBV20-1 | 12 | SARRTGGNQPQH
TRBV5-1 | 11 | ASSLSTVDEQF
TRBV18 | 14 | ASSPPGRGSSYEQY
TRBV4-2 | 11 | ASSPPLSDTQY
TRBV9 | 15 | ASSVERDRRKTGELF
TRBV5-1 | 14 | ASSLGRLTSTDTQY
TRBV9 | 14 | ASSVAVSGGAHEQF
TRBV24-1 | 14 | ATSDPALEGDIEQF
TRBV18 | 13 | ASSPRTGRDNEQY
TRBV7-2 | 13 | ASSLLTGQLNEQV
TRBV24-1 | 7 | ATDQPQH
TRBV5-5 | 10 | ASSFQGMGQF
TRBV10-3 | 13 | AISESNAGVETQY
TRBV28 | 15 | ASRSSEVRGVSYEQY
TRBV11-2 | 14 | ASSLEPGQGTNEQF
TRBV9 | 12 | ASSVGGSGGEQY
TRBV7-9 | 16 | ASSLGWGPRSGANVLT
TRBV20-1 | 11 | SASQGQIYEQY
TRBV13 | 13 | ASSAPEGHPNIQY
TRBV7-2 | 10 | ASSLDNGRQY
TRBV7-6 | 15 | ASSSPPGQARNYGYT
TRBV20-1 | 12 | SANTGTDQETQY
TRBV5-1 | 15 | ASSTIPGTGGFYEQY